A single sample is the source of the 14 T cell receptor beta chains below, sequenced in a study of T-cell memory formation after mild COVID-19. TCRdb re-derived calls from the 5' RACE reads in MiXCR, one entry per CDR3 protein. The sample yields approximately 440,000 distinct CDR3 sequences, 15% to 20% seen once. Sequenced input: PBMCs or a T cell subset sorted from them (not recorded which). The receptors were gathered from an adult woman who had mild COVID-19 (a few samples of this study predate the infection). Cell type and time point are not known.

This clonotype was seen only a few times. The chain is built from TRBV7-9 and TRBJ2-3; D unclear. The CDR3 is 12 amino acids. CDR1 is SEHNR and CDR2 is FQNEAQ in the germline V gene (reference sequence). V lost 2 bases and J lost 4, with 4 bases in between. CDR3 DNA: TGTGCCAGCAGCTTATATCCAGATACGCAGTATTTT. Residues: CASSLYPDTQYF.

Only one count was recorded for this clonotype. V and J are TRBV5-1 and TRBJ2-1; D perhaps matches TRBD1 (6 bases). Germline values: CDR1 SGHRS, CDR2 YFSETQ. The CDR3 extends over 16 amino acids. V was cut by 0 bases and J by 6 bases, with 16 bases left in between. This CDR3 reads CASSLARQGYGNEQFF. The CDR3 region has the DNA TGCGCCAGCAGCTTGGCCCGGCAGGGGTATGGCAATGAGCAGTTCTTC.

J is TRBJ2-7 and V is TRBV5-1, with 8 nucleotides matching TRBD2. The CDR3 is made up of 17 amino acids. Germline V gives CDR1 SGHRS, CDR2 YFSETQ. V shed 4 bases and J 3 bases; nucleotides not matched to a gene: 15. CDR3 coding DNA: TGCGCCAGCAGCGTACGTCCTCTGAGCGGGAGTAGCTACGAGCAGTACTTC. Its protein is CASSVRPLSGSSYEQYF.

In this sample, this clonotype turned up a few times. The J gene is TRBJ2-7, the V gene TRBV25-1, with D unclear. V was clipped by 3 bases and J by 3 bases, with 12 bases between them. Looked up from germline, CDR1 is MGHDK and CDR2 is SYGVNS. The CDR3 is 14 residues long. The CDR3 DNA sequence: TGTGCCAGCAGTGACTCGGGTCGAGTCTACGAGCAGTACTTC. This encodes CASSDSGRVYEQYF.

The CDR3 region is CASSEQGAGADTQYF. CDR3 bases: TGTGCCAGCAGTGAACAAGGGGCAGGGGCAGATACGCAGTATTTT. V and J are TRBV2 and TRBJ2-3; a possible D gene is TRBD1 (6 bases). V shed 2 bases and J shed 4 bases, with 13 bases lying between them. CDR1 SNHLY and CDR2 FYNNEI come from the germline V gene. The CDR3 is 15 amino acids.

V usage is TRBV7-9 and J usage is TRBJ2-1; 8 bases map to TRBD2. The CDR3 runs to 16 residues. With V trimmed by 4 bases and J by 4 bases, 9 bases remained unmatched. Germline CDR1 is SEHNR and CDR2 is FQNEAQ (reference sequence). The CDR3 sequence is CASSSPAGVAYNEQFF. The CDR3 nucleotides read TGTGCCAGCAGCTCACCAGCGGGAGTAGCATACAATGAGCAGTTCTTC.

V is TRBV19 and J is TRBJ2-1; D gene ambiguous. Germline CDR1 and CDR2: LNHDA and SQIVND (reference sequence). This CDR3 contains 15 residues. The V end lost 5 bases, the J end lost 5 bases, and 16 bases lay between the germline ends. Here the CDR3 reads CASSYRATSDNEQFF. CDR3 coding DNA: TGTGCCAGTAGTTATCGCGCTACATCCGACAATGAGCAGTTCTTC.

The CDR3 DNA follows: TGCGCCAGCAGCCAAGGTTACAGGGGAGGGAGCACAGATACGCAGTATTTT. This codes for CASSQGYRGGSTDTQYF. V is TRBV4-1 and J is TRBJ2-3, with D possibly being TRBD1 or TRBD2 (7 bases each). The CDR3 is made up of 17 amino acids. From germline, CDR1 is MGHRA and CDR2 YSYEKL. Trimming shortened V by 1 base and J by 0 bases, and 14 bases separated the two germline ends.

This rearrangement joins TRBV5-5 to TRBJ2-3, with a possible D match to TRBD2 (5 bases). Germline values: CDR1 SGHKS, CDR2 YYEKEE (reference sequence). The V gene lost 5 bases and the J gene lost 8 bases, with 18 bases spanning the gap. CDR3 size: 14 residues. DNA of the CDR3: TGTGCCAGCAGTCCTACCGGGGTCTGGGGTACGCAGTATTTT. It encodes CASSPTGVWGTQYF. The entire variable domain, with the rest obtained from reference TRBV5-5 and TRBJ2-3, is as follows: DAGVTQSPTHLIKTRGQQVTLRCSPISGHKSVSWYQQVLGQGPQFIFQYYEKEERGRGNFPDRFSARQFPNYSSELNVNALLLGDSALYLCASSPTGVWGTQYFGPGTRLTVL.

The sample holds a few counts of this clonotype. The chain combines TRBV11-3 with TRBJ2-1; TRBD1 might be the D (5 bases). This CDR3 is built from 13 residues. CDR1 SGHNT and CDR2 YENEEA come from the germline V gene. Deletions cut 2 bases from V and 13 bases from J, with 15 bases between. Here the CDR3 reads CASSLILTDNQFF. In nucleotides, the CDR3 is TGTGCCAGCAGCTTAATTCTGACAGACAATCAGTTCTTC. The whole variable domain, filled in from reference TRBV11-3 and TRBJ2-1, reads EAGVVQSPRYKIIEKKQPVAFWCNPISGHNTLYWYLQNLGQGPELLIRYENEEAVDDSQLPKDRFSAERLKGVDSTLKIQPAELGDSAVYLCASSLILTDNQFFGPGTRLTVL.

The V call is TRBV12-3 or TRBV12-4, the J call TRBJ1-2, with 10 bases fitting TRBD1. This CDR3 contains 14 residues. V was clipped by 6 bases and J by 4 bases; unmatched bases: 5. As DNA, the CDR3 is TGTGCCAGCAGCCGGACAGGGGGTCTCTATGGCTACACCTTC. Translating gives CASSRTGGLYGYTF.

The V and J genes are TRBV7-9 and TRBJ2-5, with TRBD2 matching over 7 bases. There are 14 residues in the CDR3. Germline trimming cut 6 bases from V and 5 bases from J; bases unmatched to any gene: 9. The germline V gene encodes CDR1 SEHNR and CDR2 FQNEAQ (reference sequence). The CDR3 protein is CASRRGVRGETQYF. The CDR3 nucleotides are TGTGCCAGCAGACGAGGGGTGCGGGGGGAGACCCAGTACTTC.

V usage is TRBV4-3 and J usage is TRBJ2-7, with 11 bases matching TRBD2. Per the germline V gene, CDR1 is LGHNA and CDR2 is YSLEER. The CDR3 covers 15 residues. Trimming cost V 3 bases and J 3 bases; bases outside gene matches: 4. The CDR3 reads CASSQGLAAYYEQYF. DNA of the CDR3: TGCGCCAGCAGCCAGGGACTAGCGGCCTACTACGAGCAGTACTTC.

The chain links TRBV20-1 to TRBJ1-2; D possibly corresponds to TRBD1 (5 bases). CDR1 DFQATT and CDR2 SNEGSKA come from the germline V gene (reference sequence). V was cut by 0 bases and J by 3 bases, with 11 bases left in between. The length of the CDR3 is 14 residues. The CDR3 DNA reads as TGCAGTGCTAGAGATGGGGGGTTAGACTATGGCTACACCTTC. It yields the protein CSARDGGLDYGYTF.